Reported below is one T cell receptor (beta chain). This sample is part of a study of blood T cell repertoires in COVID-19. At the level of the study: Sites across the United States, Italy and Spain contributed samples from acute and convalescent COVID-19. The analysed material was cDNA or gDNA that came from T cells, B-cell-depleted T cells, or PBMCs.

In the authors' workflow: Amplified reference gene primers provided the basis for estimating nucleated cell counts. Assay: immunoSEQ multiplex PCR; the TCRdb copy retains only in-frame clones and omits some. V, J and clone size derive from that table, while D and trimming were established from the DNA sequence. The repertoire holds around 200,000 clones, with about 87% as singletons. The sequenced sample was peripheral blood. This sequence originates from a man aged 60 to 75 who had recovered from COVID-19.

The CDR3 DNA reads TGCGCCAGCAGCTTGGAAACTAGCGCCTACAATGAGCAGTTCTTC. Protein product: CASSLETSAYNEQFF. The genes are TRBV5-1 and TRBJ2-1; TRBD2 aligns across 7 bases. The trim removed 0 bases at V and 2 bases at J, leaving 2 bases unmatched. CDR1 SGHRS and CDR2 YFSETQ come from the germline V gene. The CDR3 is 15 amino acids. Filled out from reference TRBV5-1 and TRBJ2-1, the complete variable domain reads KAGVTQTPRYLIKTRGQQVTLSCSPISGHRSVSWYQQTPGQGLQFLFEYFSETQRNKGNFPGRFSGRQFSNSRSEMNVSTLELGDSALYLCASSLETSAYNEQFFGPGTRLTVL.